The rows below give T cell receptor beta chains drawn from one sample of a study of radiotherapy plus CTLA-4 blockade in lung cancer. Using immunoSEQ multiplex PCR, the repertoire was profiled, and TCRdb retains in-frame clones only, with some absent. The sample shows over 100,000 clones, approximately 80% of them seen only once. The sample was peripheral blood, taken from a patient treated with radiotherapy plus ipilimumab. All receptors come from a human donor with non-small cell lung cancer that progressed on radiotherapy plus ipilimumab. Some clones in this sample may be carry-over from other donors' samples. Each CDR3 is given with its conserved first and last residue. A D gene is named only where the DNA matches it firmly. Clone size is not always given. Where it is, it says once, few, many or a class for expanded clones.

TGTGCCAGTAGTAGGGGACCAGCAGGCGCTGGAAACACCATATATTTT | CASSRGPAGAGNTIYF | TRBJ1-3 | TRBV19 | . | .
TGTGCCAGCAGCTTGGACAGCTTTGGGACTGAAGCTTTCTTT | CASSLDSFGTEAFF | TRBJ1-1 | TRBV5-6 | . | .
TGTGCCAGTAGCGTACAGGGACGGGGTTTCAATCAGCCCCAGCATTTT | CASSVQGRGFNQPQHF | TRBJ1-5 | TRBV19 | once | .
TGTGCCACCAGCAGCCTCTCCGGGACAGGGGCGGAAAAACTGTTTTTT | CATSSLSGTGAEKLFF | TRBJ1-4 | TRBV15 | . | TRBD1
TGTGCCAGCAGTCCATGGACTAGCGGGGCACTAGCCAAAAACATTCAGTACTTC | CASSPWTSGALAKNIQYF | TRBJ2-4 | TRBV2 | . | TRBD2
TGTGCCAGCTCACCAGTGGACAGGGTCCGAGACATAGCTAACTATGGCTACACCTTC | CASSPVDRVRDIANYGYTF | TRBJ1-2 | TRBV18 | . | TRBD1
TGTGCCACCAGCAGAGGGGTCAGGGCTGAGCAGTTCTTC | CATSRGVRAEQFF | TRBJ2-1 | TRBV15 | . | .
TGCGCCAGCAGCTTGGAGGGAGGTGTTGGTGAAAAACTGTTTTTT | CASSLEGGVGEKLFF | TRBJ1-4 | TRBV5-1 | . | .
TGTGCCAGTAGGGACAGGGGTGTGCAGCCCCAGCATTTT | CASRDRGVQPQHF | TRBJ1-5 | TRBV19 | . | TRBD1
TGTGCCTGGTACAGGGGGCGGGTATGGACTGAAGCTTTCTTT | CAWYRGRVWTEAFF | TRBJ1-1 | TRBV30 | . | TRBD1
TGTGCCAGCAGCTTATACGGGACAGGGTCCACTGAAGCTTTCTTT | CASSLYGTGSTEAFF | TRBJ1-1 | TRBV7-2 | few | TRBD1
TGTGCCAGTAAGAGAAAGTCACGCGTGGATGAAAAACTGTTTTTT | CASKRKSRVDEKLFF | TRBJ1-4 | TRBV19 | . | .
TGTGCCAGCAGCCCTATTTCGGGTGACTCCTACGAGCAGTACTTC | CASSPISGDSYEQYF | TRBJ2-7 | TRBV7-2 | . | .
TGTGCCAGCTCTGTGTCCTCTGGAAACACCATATATTTT | CASSVSSGNTIYF | TRBJ1-3 | TRBV2 | . | .
TGTGCCAGCATCCCTGGCATCGGGACAGTGAACACTGAAGCTTTCTTT | CASIPGIGTVNTEAFF | TRBJ1-1 | TRBV5-4 | . | TRBD1
TGTGCCAGTAGTGATGGGGGCCAGAGACCAGTTAATTCACCCCTCCACTTT | CASSDGGQRPVNSPLHF | TRBJ1-6 | TRBV19 | few | .
TGTGCCAGCAGTGAATCCAAACAGGGGACTAGCACCTTC | CASSESKQGTSTF | TRBJ1-2 | TRBV2 | . | TRBD1
TGTGCCAGCCTCTCATTGGAGGGAAGCTCCTACAATGAGCAGTTCTTC | CASLSLEGSSYNEQFF | TRBJ2-1 | TRBV19 | . | .
TGCGCCAGCAGCTGGACTAGCGGGGGGGCGGTGACCCAGTACTTC | CASSWTSGGAVTQYF | TRBJ2-5 | TRBV5-1 | . | TRBD2
TGTGCCAGCAGTTTATTTGGGGTGGAGACCCAGTACTTC | CASSLFGVETQYF | TRBJ2-5 | TRBV28 | . | .
TGCGCCAGCAGCTTGGCCGGGACAGGGTATCTCCACAATGAGCAGTTCTTC | CASSLAGTGYLHNEQFF | TRBJ2-1 | TRBV5-1 | . | TRBD1
TGTGCCAGCAGCCCTCAGGGTAGGGATGAAAAACTGTTTTTT | CASSPQGRDEKLFF | TRBJ1-4 | TRBV5-4 | . | .
TGTGCCAGCAGCTTGTTAATTGCTCCAGGGCTGCATCAGCCCCAGCATTTT | CASSLLIAPGLHQPQHF | TRBJ1-5 | TRBV5-8 | . | .
TGCGCCAGCAGCCAAGATGTTTTTGACGGTGGGGTCGGGCAGCCCCAGCATTTT | CASSQDVFDGGVGQPQHF | TRBJ1-5 | TRBV4-3 | . | .